A selection of T cell receptor beta chains follows, all from one sample in a study of shared clonotypes between healthy human individuals. Measured with immunoSEQ multiplex PCR; TCRdb has only the in-frame clones, and not every one. The sample lists about a million clones, 70% to 80% seen once, with over 1.3% in the top ten. The specimen sequenced was memory CD4+ T cells sorted from blood. Receptor source: a man aged 18 to 29 in good health. Each CDR3 is given without its conserved first and last residue. A D gene is named only where the DNA matches it firmly.

>NA|TRBV29-1|TRBJ1-2
SVDFGYGYT
>NA|TRBV5-1|TRBJ1-1
ASRRGPNTEAF
>NA|TRBV12-5|TRBJ2-1
ASGGRTESSYNEQF
>TRBD1|TRBV5-8|TRBJ1-6
ASSSLLGQRSYNSPLH
>TRBD1|TRBV25-1|TRBJ1-2
ASSPTGVVYGYT
>TRBD2|TRBV2|TRBJ2-5
ASNGLAGGYGETQY
>NA|TRBV28|TRBJ1-4
ASSPWGGTVSNEKLF
>NA|TRBV18|TRBJ1-1
ASSPSQGTGPNTEAF
>NA|TRBV6-5|TRBJ2-7
ASSSPAASSYEQY
>NA|TRBV14|TRBJ2-7
ASSQDQGSYEQY
>NA|TRBV28|TRBJ2-2
ASIGGSANTGELF
>TRBD1|TRBV5-8|TRBJ2-2
ATHRGYNTGELF
>NA|TRBV18|TRBJ2-3
ASSPTRGTGADTQY
>NA|TRBV11-2|TRBJ2-5
ASSNGAVGGETQY
>TRBD1|TRBV19|TRBJ1-6
ASRAPGQALNSPLH
>TRBD2|TRBV25-1|TRBJ2-1
ASSGDTSGQAWRF
>NA|TRBV27|TRBJ1-2
ASKGNHGYT
>NA|TRBV9|TRBJ1-2
ASSVGTDLLWGYT
>TRBD1|TRBV5-4|TRBJ2-7
ASSREPTGAPYEQY
>TRBD2|TRBV9|TRBJ2-1
ASSAGLASYNEQF
>NA|TRBV7-2|TRBJ1-1
ASSLDGGLNTEAF
>TRBD1|TRBV7-9|TRBJ2-7
ASSLVAGQGAREQY
>NA|TRBV27|TRBJ2-5
ASSQGYQETQY
>TRBD2|TRBV4-2|TRBJ2-2
ASSPSMGSGGAGGTGELF
>NA|TRBV6-5|TRBJ2-7
ASSSFREQY
>NA|TRBV7-7|TRBJ2-7
ASSLGQGIGEQY
>NA|TRBV5-6|TRBJ1-1
ASSLDRGEAF
>NA|TRBV14|TRBJ2-7
ASSQEWGPSYEQY
>NA|TRBV30|TRBJ1-2
AWASLIGVYGYT
>NA|TRBV5-1|TRBJ1-2
ASSETPVAGGYT
>NA|TRBV4-3|TRBJ2-2
ASSQDAALNTGELF
>NA|TRBV5-6|TRBJ2-1
ASSLVSGYNEQF
>NA|TRBV5-1|TRBJ2-7
ASSPEAPTPQY
>NA|TRBV30|TRBJ2-2
AWSRERTGELF
>TRBD1|TRBV18|TRBJ2-6
ASSPPGTGGFTGGANVLT
>NA|TRBV5-8|TRBJ1-3
ASSLGAPGNTIY
>NA|TRBV18|TRBJ2-7
ASSPGGVSYEQY
>NA|TRBV5-8|TRBJ2-3
ASSPSLGQY
>TRBD1|TRBV30|TRBJ1-3
AWAPRDGTGVGNTIY
>NA|TRBV7-2|TRBJ2-7
ASSPKSSGEQY